This T cell receptor (beta chain) was captured in a study of T cell changes during pregnancy in multiple sclerosis. TCRdb's copy holds only in-frame clones and misses some; the assay was immunoSEQ multiplex PCR. The sample has about 40,000 clones; almost 95% are singletons. This specimen was CD4+ T cells from peripheral blood mononuclear cells, taken after pregnancy. The source is a female donor with multiple sclerosis, enrolled in a pregnancy study.

CDR3 sequence: CASSIRDRGPYEQYF. The CDR3 nucleotides are TGTGCCAGCAGCATAAGGGACAGGGGCCCCTACGAGCAGTACTTC. This chain connects TRBV21-1 to TRBJ2-7; TRBD1 is taken as the D call from the table, unchecked against the DNA. TRBV21-1 constitutes a pseudogene. This CDR3 has 15 residues.